This T cell receptor beta chain was captured by sequencing in a study of shared clonotypes between healthy human individuals. All donors were Caucasian adults living in Nashville, Tennessee. Germline loops: CDR1 MRHNA, CDR2 SNTAGT. The CDR3 has 13 amino acids. V lost 2 bases, J lost 7 bases, and 3 bases stayed unmatched. Genomic DNA (from each subset) was split evenly across several immunoSEQ plates. Only in-frame clones appear in the TCRdb table, and some are missing; sequencing was by immunoSEQ multiplex PCR. The sample yields approximately 2.5 million clones, under 95% seen once. Material for sequencing was naive CD4+ T cells from PBMCs. Specified subset: CD45RA+ positively selected. The clonotype was recovered from a man between 18 and 29 years old in good health. Some clones in this sample may be carry-over from other donors' samples. The chain joins TRBV6-4 to TRBJ1-2; 8 bases agree with TRBD1. The CDR3 sequence: CASSDITGGGYTF. The DNA for the CDR3 is TGTGCCAGCAGTGACATCACAGGGGGTGGCTACACCTTC.